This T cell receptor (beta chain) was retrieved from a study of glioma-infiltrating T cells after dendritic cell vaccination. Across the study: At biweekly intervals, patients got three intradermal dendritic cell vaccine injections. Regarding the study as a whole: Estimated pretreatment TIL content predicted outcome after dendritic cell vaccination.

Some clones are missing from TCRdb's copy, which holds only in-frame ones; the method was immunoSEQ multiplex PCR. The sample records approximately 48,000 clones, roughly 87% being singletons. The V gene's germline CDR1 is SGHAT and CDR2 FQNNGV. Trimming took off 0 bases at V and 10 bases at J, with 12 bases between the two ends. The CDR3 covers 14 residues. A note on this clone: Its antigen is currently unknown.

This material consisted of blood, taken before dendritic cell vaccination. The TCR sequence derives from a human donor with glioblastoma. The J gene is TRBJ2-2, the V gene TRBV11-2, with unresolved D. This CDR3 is CASSLDLETKELFF. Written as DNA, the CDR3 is TGTGCCAGCAGCTTAGACCTAGAAACTAAGGAGCTGTTTTTT. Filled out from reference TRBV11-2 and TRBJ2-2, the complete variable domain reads EAGVAQSPRYKIIEKRQSVAFWCNPISGHATLYWYQQILGQGPKLLIQFQNNGVVDDSQLPKDRFSAERLKGVDSTLKIQPAKLEDSAVYLCASSLDLETKELFFGEGSRLTVL.